The rows below give T cell receptor beta chains drawn from one sample of a study of radiotherapy plus CTLA-4 blockade in lung cancer. Method: immunoSEQ multiplex PCR; TCRdb's copy keeps in-frame clones and lacks some. The data contain around 30,000 clones, about 70% of them singletons. The sample was peripheral blood, taken from a patient treated with radiotherapy plus ipilimumab. These receptors came from a human donor with non-small cell lung cancer whose response to radiotherapy plus ipilimumab could not be evaluated. The CDR3 runs from the conserved cysteine through the conserved F or W. D genes are given only for firm matches. Part of the rows lack a size; the others show once, few, many or a class for expanded clones.

TRBV18	TRBD1	TRBJ2-1	few	13	TGTGCCAGCTACGGACAGGGTAGGAATGAGCAGTTCTTC	CASYGQGRNEQFF
TRBV11-2	TRBD2	TRBJ2-7	.	14	TGTGCCAGCAGCTTCAATCCTAGCGGATACGAGCAGTACTTC	CASSFNPSGYEQYF
TRBV11-3	TRBD1	TRBJ2-3	.	12	TGTGCCAGCAGCTTCGGACAGGGTGACCAGTATTTT	CASSFGQGDQYF
TRBV28	.	TRBJ2-7	.	16	TGTGCCAGCACCGAAACCCACGGTGGCAGGGGCCCCGAGCAGTACTTC	CASTETHGGRGPEQYF
TRBV18	.	TRBJ2-3	.	14	TGTGCCAGCGCACGCCAAGCTGGTTCAGATACGCAGTATTTT	CASARQAGSDTQYF
TRBV18	TRBD1	TRBJ2-7	.	14	TGTGCCAGCTCACCGGGACAGGGAAGCTTCGAGCAGTACTTC	CASSPGQGSFEQYF
TRBV29-1	.	TRBJ2-3	once	12	TGCAGCGTTGAAGAGATCAGAGATACGCAGTATTTT	CSVEEIRDTQYF
TRBV7-6	.	TRBJ2-7	once	15	TGTGCCAGCAGCTCGCAGGGGAGTACAACCTACGAGCAGTACTTC	CASSSQGSTTYEQYF
TRBV7-2	.	TRBJ2-5	few	13	TGTGCCAGCAGCTTTGGCAGACAAGAGACCCAGTACTTC	CASSFGRQETQYF
TRBV9	TRBD2	TRBJ2-5	.	15	TGTGCCAGCAACCGGCGAGCGGGAGGGCAAGAGACCCAGTACTTC	CASNRRAGGQETQYF
TRBV6-6	.	TRBJ2-2	.	15	TGTGCCAGCAGTTACTCGAGGTTGGTCACCGGGGAGCTGTTTTTT	CASSYSRLVTGELFF
TRBV18	TRBD1	TRBJ2-7	.	15	TGTGCCAGCTCACGACCGGGACAGGGTACCTACGAGCAGTACTTC	CASSRPGQGTYEQYF
TRBV10-3	TRBD1	TRBJ2-7	.	16	TGTGCCATCAGTGAGTGGGGACAGGGGGCTTCCTACGAGCAGTACTTC	CAISEWGQGASYEQYF
TRBV5-1	TRBD1	TRBJ1-2	medium-sized	15	TGCGCCAGCAGCTTGGCCGGGACAGGGGTGGTTGGCTACACCTTC	CASSLAGTGVVGYTF
TRBV12-5	.	TRBJ2-7	.	13	TGTGCTAGTGGTTTTTCTACAGCCTACGAGCAGTACTTC	CASGFSTAYEQYF
TRBV30	.	TRBJ2-7	.	12	TGTGCCTGGAGTGTACAAGAGGGGAGGACGTACTTC	CAWSVQEGRTYF
TRBV28	TRBD1	TRBJ2-1	.	15	TGTGCCAGCAGCGTGGCCGGGACAGGGGGCAATGAGCAGTTCTTC	CASSVAGTGGNEQFF
TRBV6-6	.	TRBJ2-5	once	16	TGTGCCAGCAGTTACGGTGTGTTTGGGGCCAGCAAGACCCAGTACTTC	CASSYGVFGASKTQYF
TRBV5-1	.	TRBJ2-3	.	15	TGCGCCAGCTCTCCGGGGGTCGGGGGCACAGATACGCAGTATTTT	CASSPGVGGTDTQYF
TRBV7-2	.	TRBJ2-7	few	14	TGTGCCAGCAGCTTACAGGAGGGCCACTACGAGCAGTACTTC	CASSLQEGHYEQYF
TRBV18	TRBD2	TRBJ2-5	.	15	TGTGCCAGCTCACAGGGACTAGCGGGAGTAGAGACCCAGTACTTC	CASSQGLAGVETQYF
TRBV27	TRBD1	TRBJ2-7	.	16	TGTGCCAGCAGTTTGTACTCCGGGACAGGGTATTACGAGCAGTACTTC	CASSLYSGTGYYEQYF
TRBV6-5	.	TRBJ1-6	.	16	TGTGCCAGCAGTTACTCGGAAAACAGGATAAATTCACCCCTCCACTTT	CASSYSENRINSPLHF
TRBV7-7	.	TRBJ1-5	.	16	TGTGCTAGCAGCTTAATTAATGGCAGGGAAGGTCAGCCCCAGCATTTT	CASSLINGREGQPQHF
TRBV29-1	.	TRBJ2-1	.	12	TGCAGCGTTCTAGCTTTAGGCAATGAGCAGTTCTTC	CSVLALGNEQFF
TRBV19	TRBD1	TRBJ1-5	once	17	TGTGCCAGTAGTATGCGACAGGGTAATTCCTTCAATCAGCCCCAGCATTTT	CASSMRQGNSFNQPQHF
TRBV6-5	.	TRBJ2-7	.	14	TGTGCCAGCAGTTACCCCGAGGGCTTCTACGAGCAGTACTTC	CASSYPEGFYEQYF
TRBV7-8	.	TRBJ2-7	.	16	TGTGCCAGCAGCTTAAGCCGCGGGACAGAACCCTACGAGCAGTACTTC	CASSLSRGTEPYEQYF
TRBV7-9	TRBD1	TRBJ2-3	.	17	TGTGCCAGCAGCTTAGGAGGGACAGGGGTTCGCACAGATACGCAGTATTTT	CASSLGGTGVRTDTQYF
TRBV7-2	TRBD2	TRBJ2-5	few	15	TGTGCCAGCAGCAATAGCGGGAGGGCCGGCGAGACCCAGTACTTC	CASSNSGRAGETQYF
TRBV7-2	TRBD1	TRBJ2-1	few	14	TGTGCCAGCAGCTTTGGACAGGCGTACAATGAGCAGTTCTTC	CASSFGQAYNEQFF
TRBV7-2	TRBD2	TRBJ2-3	.	16	TGTGCCAGCAGCTCAAGGACTAGGTATACCACAGATACGCAGTATTTT	CASSSRTRYTTDTQYF
TRBV18	TRBD1	TRBJ1-2	.	15	TGTGCCAGCTCACCACCTTCAGGGGGTAGCAATGGCTACACCTTC	CASSPPSGGSNGYTF
TRBV28	TRBD1	TRBJ1-2	.	15	TGTGCCAGCAGTCAAGACAGGGGGATACCCTATGGCTACACCTTC	CASSQDRGIPYGYTF
TRBV9	.	TRBJ2-3	.	16	TGTGCCAGCACCAAGAAAGACAGAACGACCACAGATACGCAGTATTTT	CASTKKDRTTTDTQYF
TRBV28	.	TRBJ2-7	.	13	TGTGCCAGCAGTACAGGGATCCCCTACGAGCAGTACTTC	CASSTGIPYEQYF
TRBV7-3	TRBD1	TRBJ2-7	.	14	TGTGCCAGCAGCCGAACCGGGACAGGGGACGAGCAGTACTTC	CASSRTGTGDEQYF
TRBV6-6	TRBD1	TRBJ2-3	.	13	TGTGCCAGCAGACGGGGACAGTCAGATACGCAGTATTTT	CASRRGQSDTQYF
TRBV9	.	TRBJ2-6	.	17	TGTGCCAGCAGCGTATGGACGGGGGTCTCTGGGGCCAACGTCCTGACTTTC	CASSVWTGVSGANVLTF
TRBV12-1	.	TRBJ1-2	.	12	TGTGCCAGCAGCCACCAGGGGCCTGGCTACACCTTC	CASSHQGPGYTF
TRBV4-3	TRBD2	TRBJ2-1	.	16	TGCGCCAGCAGCCAGACCAGCGGGATACTATACAATGAGCAGTTCTTC	CASSQTSGILYNEQFF
TRBV27	.	TRBJ2-7	.	13	TGTGCCAGCAGCCTTATGTCGGGTTTTGGGCAGTACTTC	CASSLMSGFGQYF
TRBV10-3	.	TRBJ2-5	.	14	TGTGCCATCAGTGAGAATGGCGGTGCGGAGACCCAGTACTTC	CAISENGGAETQYF
TRBV6-1	TRBD1	TRBJ2-7	.	14	TGTGCCAGCAGTACCCGGGACAGGGCCTACGAGCAGTACTTC	CASSTRDRAYEQYF
TRBV25-1	TRBD2	TRBJ2-3	.	16	TGTGCCAGGGGGGGGGCTAGCGGGAGCAACGCAGATACGCAGTATTTT	CARGGASGSNADTQYF
TRBV9	TRBD1	TRBJ2-3	few	14	TGTGCCAGCAGCGTAGAACAGGGGGGAGATACGCAGTATTTT	CASSVEQGGDTQYF
TRBV6-5	.	TRBJ1-1	few	15	TGTGCCAGCAGTTACTCTGGAGGCAGGAGCACTGAAGCTTTCTTT	CASSYSGGRSTEAFF
TRBV18	TRBD1	TRBJ1-3	.	17	TGTGCCAGCTCACCGTTTACTGGGACAGTTTATGGAAACACCATATATTTT	CASSPFTGTVYGNTIYF